This record looks at one T cell receptor (beta chain) sequence and its context. The data are from a study of CD8 T cells in Susac syndrome. Random hexamers were used to reverse transcribe the RNA input (roughly 0.5 to 1 ug). TCRdb redid the calling of the immunoSEQ multiplex PCR reads with MiXCR, one entry per CDR3 protein. The table lists about 76,000 distinct CDR3 sequences, 90% to 95% of them singletons. The germline V gene encodes CDR1 SNHLY and CDR2 FYNNEI. The V end lost 5 bases, the J end lost 0 bases, and 14 bases lay between the germline ends. This CDR3 contains 15 residues. The sample comprised CD8+ T cells from PBMCs. The receptor's source is a human donor with Susac syndrome. The chain has TRBV2 and TRBJ2-7; no clear D. CDR3 bases: TGTGCCAGCAGTACAACCGACGGAGCCTCCTACGAGCAGTACTTC. It is translated as CASSTTDGASYEQYF.